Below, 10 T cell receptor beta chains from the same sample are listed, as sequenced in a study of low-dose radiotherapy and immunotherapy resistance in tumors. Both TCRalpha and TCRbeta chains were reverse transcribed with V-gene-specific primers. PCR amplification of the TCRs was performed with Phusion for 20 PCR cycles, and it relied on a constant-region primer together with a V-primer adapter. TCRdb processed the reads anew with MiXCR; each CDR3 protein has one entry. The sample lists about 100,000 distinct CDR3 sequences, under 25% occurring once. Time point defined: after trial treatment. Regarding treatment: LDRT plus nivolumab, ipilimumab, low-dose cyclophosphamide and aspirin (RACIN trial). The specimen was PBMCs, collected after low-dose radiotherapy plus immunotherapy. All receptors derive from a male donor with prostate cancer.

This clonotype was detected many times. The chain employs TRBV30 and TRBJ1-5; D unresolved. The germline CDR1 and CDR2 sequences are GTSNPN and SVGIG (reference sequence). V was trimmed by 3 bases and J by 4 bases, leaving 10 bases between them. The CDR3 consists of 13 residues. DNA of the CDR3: TGTGCCTGGAGCCGGGAGGAAAATCAGCCCCAGCATTTT. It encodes CAWSREENQPQHF.

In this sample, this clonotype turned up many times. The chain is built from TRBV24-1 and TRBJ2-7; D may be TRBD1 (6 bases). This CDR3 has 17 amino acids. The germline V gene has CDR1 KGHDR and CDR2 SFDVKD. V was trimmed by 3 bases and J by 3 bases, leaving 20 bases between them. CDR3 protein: CATSDNMPGDGIYEQYF. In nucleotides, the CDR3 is TGTGCCACCAGTGATAATATGCCAGGGGATGGAATCTACGAGCAGTACTTC.

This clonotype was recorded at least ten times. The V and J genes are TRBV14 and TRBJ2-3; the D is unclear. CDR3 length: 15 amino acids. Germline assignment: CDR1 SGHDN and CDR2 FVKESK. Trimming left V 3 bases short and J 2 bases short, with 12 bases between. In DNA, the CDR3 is TGTGCCAGCAGCCATCGGCGCCCGGACACAGATACGCAGTATTTT. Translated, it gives CASSHRRPDTDTQYF.

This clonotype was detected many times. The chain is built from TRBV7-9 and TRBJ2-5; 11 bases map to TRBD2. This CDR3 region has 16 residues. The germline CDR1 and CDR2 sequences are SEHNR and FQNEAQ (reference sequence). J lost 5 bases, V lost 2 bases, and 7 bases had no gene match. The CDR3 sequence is CASSLSLAGGRETQYF. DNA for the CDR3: TGTGCCAGCAGCTTATCCCTAGCGGGGGGCCGGGAGACCCAGTACTTC.

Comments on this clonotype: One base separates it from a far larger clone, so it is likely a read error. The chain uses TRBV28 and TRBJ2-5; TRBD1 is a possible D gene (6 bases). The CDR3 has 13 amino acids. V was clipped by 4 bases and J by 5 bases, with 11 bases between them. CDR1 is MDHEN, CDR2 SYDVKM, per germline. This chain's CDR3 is CASSSQGSETQYF. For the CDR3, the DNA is TGTGCCAGCAGTTCGCAGGGGTCGGAGACCCAGTACTTC. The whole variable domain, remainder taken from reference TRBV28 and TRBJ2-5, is DVKVTQSSRYLVKRTGEKVFLECVQDMDHENMFWYRQDPGLGLRLIYFSYDVKMKEKGDIPEGYSVSREKKERFSLILESASTNQTSMYLCASSSQGSETQYFGPGTRLLVL.

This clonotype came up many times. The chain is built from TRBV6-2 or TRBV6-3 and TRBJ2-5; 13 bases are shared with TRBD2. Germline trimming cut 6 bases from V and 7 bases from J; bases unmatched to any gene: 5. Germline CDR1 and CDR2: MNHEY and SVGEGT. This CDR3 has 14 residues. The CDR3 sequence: CASSSGTSGVTQYF. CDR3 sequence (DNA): TGTGCCAGCAGCTCCGGGACTAGCGGGGTGACCCAGTACTTC.

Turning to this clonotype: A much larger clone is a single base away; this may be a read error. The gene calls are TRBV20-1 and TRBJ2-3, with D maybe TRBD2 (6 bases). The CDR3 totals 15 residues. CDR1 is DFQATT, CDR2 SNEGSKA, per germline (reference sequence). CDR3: CSATIRDWSIDTQYF. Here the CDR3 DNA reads TGCAGTGCTACAATTCGGGACTGGAGCATAGATACGCAGTATTTT.

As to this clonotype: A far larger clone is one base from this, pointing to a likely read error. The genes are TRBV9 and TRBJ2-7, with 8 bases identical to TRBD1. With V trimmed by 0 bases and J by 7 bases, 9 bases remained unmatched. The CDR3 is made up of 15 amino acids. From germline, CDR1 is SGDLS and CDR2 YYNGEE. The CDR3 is CASSVGTGMANEQYF. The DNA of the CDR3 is TGTGCCAGCAGCGTAGGGACAGGGATGGCCAATGAGCAGTACTTC.

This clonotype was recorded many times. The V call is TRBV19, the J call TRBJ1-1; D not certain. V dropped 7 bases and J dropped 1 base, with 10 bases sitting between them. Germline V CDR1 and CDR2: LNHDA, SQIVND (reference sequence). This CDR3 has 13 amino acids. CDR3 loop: CASIPGWNTEAFF. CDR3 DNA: TGTGCCAGTATCCCGGGTTGGAACACTGAAGCTTTCTTT.

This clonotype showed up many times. The CDR3 bases are TGTGCCAGCGGTGGGGACAGGGGCCAAGATCAGCCCCAGCATTTT. Translated, it gives CASGGDRGQDQPQHF. The chain uses TRBV25-1 and TRBJ1-5; 10 nucleotides agree with TRBD1. Germline CDR1 and CDR2: MGHDK and SYGVNS. The CDR3 is made up of 15 amino acids. Losses at the gene ends were 8 bases for V and 5 bases for J; bases not matched to a gene: 9.